The entry below describes one T cell receptor (beta chain). This specimen belongs to a study of blood T cell repertoires in COVID-19. Whole-study context: Acute and convalescent COVID-19 specimens originated in the United States, Italy and Spain. PBMCs, B-cell-depleted T cells, or T cells were the source of the cDNA or gDNA that made up the material.

The germline V gene encodes CDR1 WSHSY and CDR2 SAAADI. The CDR3 is 17 residues long. The trim removed 0 bases at V and 4 bases at J, leaving 6 bases unmatched. In the authors' workflow: Reference gene primer amplification gave nucleated cell count estimates. The method was immunoSEQ multiplex PCR; TCRdb's version includes in-frame clones alone and lacks a portion of them. For V, J and clone size, that table is used; D and trimming come from the DNA. The sample yields a few hundred thousand clones, around 83% seen once. The chain links TRBV10-2 to TRBJ2-1; 10 nucleotides align to TRBD2. The sequencing sample was made of peripheral blood. The sequence came from a human donor in a cohort sampled during active COVID-19. The CDR3 protein is CASSESAGGALYNEQFF. CDR3 coding DNA: TGCGCCAGCAGTGAGTCAGCGGGAGGGGCCCTTTACAATGAGCAGTTCTTC.